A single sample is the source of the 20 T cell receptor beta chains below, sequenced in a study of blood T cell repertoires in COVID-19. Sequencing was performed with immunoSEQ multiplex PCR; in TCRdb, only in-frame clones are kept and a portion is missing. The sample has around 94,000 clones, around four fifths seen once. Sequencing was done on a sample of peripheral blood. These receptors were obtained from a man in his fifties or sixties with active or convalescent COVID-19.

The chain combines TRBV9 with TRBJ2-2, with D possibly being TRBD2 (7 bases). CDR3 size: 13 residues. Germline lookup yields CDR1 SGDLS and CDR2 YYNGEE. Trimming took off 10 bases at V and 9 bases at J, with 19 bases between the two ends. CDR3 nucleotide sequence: TGTGCCCGCCGCGGAGGGGGGGCCCGGGAGCTGTTTTTT. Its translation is CARRGGGARELFF.

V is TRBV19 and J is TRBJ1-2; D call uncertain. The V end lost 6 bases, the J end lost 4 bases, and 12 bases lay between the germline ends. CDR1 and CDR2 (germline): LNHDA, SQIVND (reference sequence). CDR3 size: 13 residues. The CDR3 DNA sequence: TGTGCCAGTAGGTTCTCAGGAGGCTATGGCTACACCTTC. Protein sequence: CASRFSGGYGYTF.

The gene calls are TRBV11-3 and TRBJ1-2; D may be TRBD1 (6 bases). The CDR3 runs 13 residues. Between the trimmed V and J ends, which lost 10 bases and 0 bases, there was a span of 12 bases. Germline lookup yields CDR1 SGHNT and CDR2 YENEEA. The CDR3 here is CATSGTSNYGYTF. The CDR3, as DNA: TGTGCCACCTCCGGGACATCTAACTATGGCTACACCTTC.

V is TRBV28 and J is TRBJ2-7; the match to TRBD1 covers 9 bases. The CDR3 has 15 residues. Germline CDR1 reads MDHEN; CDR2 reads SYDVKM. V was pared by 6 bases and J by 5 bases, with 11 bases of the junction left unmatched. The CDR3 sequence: CASRGKGQGLHEQYF. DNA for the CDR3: TGTGCCAGCAGAGGGAAGGGACAGGGCCTCCACGAGCAGTACTTC. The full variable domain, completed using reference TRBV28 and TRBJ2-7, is DVKVTQSSRYLVKRTGEKVFLECVQDMDHENMFWYRQDPGLGLRLIYFSYDVKMKEKGDIPEGYSVSREKKERFSLILESASTNQTSMYLCASRGKGQGLHEQYFGPGTRLTVT.

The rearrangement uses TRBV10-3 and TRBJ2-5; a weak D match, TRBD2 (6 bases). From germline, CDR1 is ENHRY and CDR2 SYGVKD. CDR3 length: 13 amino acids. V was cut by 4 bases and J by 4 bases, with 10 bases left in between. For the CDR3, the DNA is TGTGCCATCAGTGCCACTAGCATAGAGACCCAGTACTTC. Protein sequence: CAISATSIETQYF.

In nucleotides, the CDR3 is TGTGCCAGTCTTCTCTCTAGCACAGATACGCAGTATTTT. It is translated as CASLLSSTDTQYF. The J gene is TRBJ2-3, the V gene TRBV19; D unresolved. V was pared by 8 bases and J by 0 bases, with 9 bases between. CDR3 size: 13 residues. Germline lookup yields CDR1 LNHDA and CDR2 SQIVND (reference sequence).

CDR3 sequence reads: CASSAKVSRPPVIEAFF. As DNA, the CDR3 is TGCGCCAGCAGTGCGAAAGTCTCTAGGCCCCCCGTTATCGAAGCTTTCTTT. The V call is TRBV10-1, the J call TRBJ1-1; D is unresolved. Germline-derived CDR1 and CDR2 are WNHNN and SYGVQD (reference sequence). The CDR3 is 17 residues long. Trimming pared 4 bases from V and 8 bases from J, leaving 26 bases between.

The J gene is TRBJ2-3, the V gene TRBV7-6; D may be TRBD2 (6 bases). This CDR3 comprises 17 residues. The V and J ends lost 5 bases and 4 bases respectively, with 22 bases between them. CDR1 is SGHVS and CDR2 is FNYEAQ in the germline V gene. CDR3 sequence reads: CASSPGGDLLVPDTQYF. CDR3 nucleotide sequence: TGTGCCAGCAGCCCAGGAGGGGATCTTCTCGTCCCAGATACGCAGTATTTT.

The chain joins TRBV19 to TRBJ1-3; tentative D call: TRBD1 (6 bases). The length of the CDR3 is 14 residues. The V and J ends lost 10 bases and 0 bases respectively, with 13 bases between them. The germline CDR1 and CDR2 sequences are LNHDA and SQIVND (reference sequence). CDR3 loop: CATEDSRSGNTIYF. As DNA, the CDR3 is TGTGCCACCGAGGACAGTCGCTCTGGAAACACCATATATTTT.

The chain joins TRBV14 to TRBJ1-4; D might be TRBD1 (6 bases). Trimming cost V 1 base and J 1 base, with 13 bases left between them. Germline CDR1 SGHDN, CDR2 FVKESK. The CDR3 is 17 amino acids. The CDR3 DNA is TGTGCCAGCAGCCAAGTGTACAGGGAAGGAACTAATGAAAAACTGTTTTTT. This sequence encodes CASSQVYREGTNEKLFF.

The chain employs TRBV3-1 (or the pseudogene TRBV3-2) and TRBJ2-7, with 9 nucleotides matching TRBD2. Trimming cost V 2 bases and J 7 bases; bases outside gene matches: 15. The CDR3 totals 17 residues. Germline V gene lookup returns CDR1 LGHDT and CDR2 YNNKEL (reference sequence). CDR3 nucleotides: TGTGCCAGCAGCCAACCACTTTCAGACGGACTAGCGCGGGAGCAGTACGTC. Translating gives CASSQPLSDGLAREQYV.

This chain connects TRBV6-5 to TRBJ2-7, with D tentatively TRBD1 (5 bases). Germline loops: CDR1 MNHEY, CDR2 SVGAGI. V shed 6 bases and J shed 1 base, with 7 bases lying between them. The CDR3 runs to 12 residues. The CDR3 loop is CASRTASYEQYV. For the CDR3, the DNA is TGTGCCAGCAGGACAGCTTCCTACGAGCAGTACGTC.

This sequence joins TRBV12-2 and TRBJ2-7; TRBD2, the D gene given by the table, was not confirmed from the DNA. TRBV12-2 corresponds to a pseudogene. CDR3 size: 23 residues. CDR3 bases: TGTGCAAGTCGCTTAGCGCCACGACTTGTAGCGGGAGGGCCACCCGTGAGTTTCTACGAGCAGTACTTC. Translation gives CASRLAPRLVAGGPPVSFYEQYF.

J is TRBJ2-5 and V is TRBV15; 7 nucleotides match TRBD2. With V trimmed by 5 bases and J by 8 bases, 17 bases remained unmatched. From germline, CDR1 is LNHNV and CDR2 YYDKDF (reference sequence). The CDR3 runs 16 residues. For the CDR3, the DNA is TGTGCCACCAGCGGCGGCCCGGCTAGCGGAAGGGATACCCAGTACTTC. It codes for CATSGGPASGRDTQYF.

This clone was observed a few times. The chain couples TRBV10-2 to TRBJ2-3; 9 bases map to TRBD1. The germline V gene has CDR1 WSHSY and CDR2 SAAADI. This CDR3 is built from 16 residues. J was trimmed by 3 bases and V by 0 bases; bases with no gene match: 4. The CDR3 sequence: CASSESGTGRTDTQYF. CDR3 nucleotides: TGCGCCAGCAGTGAGTCCGGGACAGGGAGGACAGATACGCAGTATTTT.

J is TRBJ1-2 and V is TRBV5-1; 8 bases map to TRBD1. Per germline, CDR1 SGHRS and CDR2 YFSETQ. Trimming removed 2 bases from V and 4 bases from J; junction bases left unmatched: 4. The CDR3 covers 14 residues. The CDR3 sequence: CASSLRQGAYGYTF. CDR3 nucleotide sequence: TGCGCCAGCAGCTTAAGGCAGGGGGCCTATGGCTACACCTTC.

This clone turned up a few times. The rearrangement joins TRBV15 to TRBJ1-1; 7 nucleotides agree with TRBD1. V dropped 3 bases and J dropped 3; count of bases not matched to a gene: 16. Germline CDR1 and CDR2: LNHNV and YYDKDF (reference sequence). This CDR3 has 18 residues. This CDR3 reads CATSSHLGGHRGDTEAFF. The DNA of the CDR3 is TGTGCCACCAGCAGCCACTTGGGGGGACACAGGGGAGACACTGAAGCTTTCTTT.

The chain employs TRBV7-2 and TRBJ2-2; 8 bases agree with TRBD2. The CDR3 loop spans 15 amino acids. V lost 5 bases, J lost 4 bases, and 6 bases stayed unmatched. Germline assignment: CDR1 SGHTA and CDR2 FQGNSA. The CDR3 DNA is TGTGCCAGCAGCCCAAGAAGCGGGGGCACCGGGGAGCTGTTTTTT. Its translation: CASSPRSGGTGELFF.

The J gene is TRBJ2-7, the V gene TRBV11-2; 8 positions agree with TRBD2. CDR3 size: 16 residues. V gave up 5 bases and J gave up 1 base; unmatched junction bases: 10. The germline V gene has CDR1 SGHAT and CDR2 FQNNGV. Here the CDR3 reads CASSPPGTRGSYEQYF. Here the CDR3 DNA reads TGTGCCAGCAGCCCCCCTGGGACTAGGGGTTCCTACGAGCAGTACTTC.

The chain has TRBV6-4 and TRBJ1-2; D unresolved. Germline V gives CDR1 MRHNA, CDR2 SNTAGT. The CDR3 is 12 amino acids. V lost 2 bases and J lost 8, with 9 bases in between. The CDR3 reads CASSDPAGGYTF. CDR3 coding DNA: TGTGCCAGCAGTGACCCCGCGGGGGGCTACACCTTC.